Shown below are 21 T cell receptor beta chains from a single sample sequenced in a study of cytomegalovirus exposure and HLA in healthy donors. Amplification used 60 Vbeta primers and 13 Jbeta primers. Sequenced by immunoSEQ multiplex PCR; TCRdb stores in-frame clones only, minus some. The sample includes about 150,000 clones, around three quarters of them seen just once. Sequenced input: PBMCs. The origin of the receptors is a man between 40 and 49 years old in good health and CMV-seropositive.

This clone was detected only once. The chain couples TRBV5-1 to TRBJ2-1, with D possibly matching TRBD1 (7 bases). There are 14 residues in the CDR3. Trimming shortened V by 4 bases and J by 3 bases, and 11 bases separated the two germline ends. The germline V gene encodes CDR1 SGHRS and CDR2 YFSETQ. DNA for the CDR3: TGCGCCAGCAGCGCGGGACAGAGCTACAATGAGCAGTTCTTC. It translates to CASSAGQSYNEQFF. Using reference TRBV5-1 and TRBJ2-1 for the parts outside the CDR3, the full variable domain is KAGVTQTPRYLIKTRGQQVTLSCSPISGHRSVSWYQQTPGQGLQFLFEYFSETQRNKGNFPGRFSGRQFSNSRSEMNVSTLELGDSALYLCASSAGQSYNEQFFGPGTRLTVL.

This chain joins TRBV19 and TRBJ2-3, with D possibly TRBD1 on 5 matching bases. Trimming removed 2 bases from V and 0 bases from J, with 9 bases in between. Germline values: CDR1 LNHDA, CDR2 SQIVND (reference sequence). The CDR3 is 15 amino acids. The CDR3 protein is CASSIQGSSTDTQYF. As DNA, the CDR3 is TGTGCCAGTAGTATACAGGGTTCTAGCACAGATACGCAGTATTTT.

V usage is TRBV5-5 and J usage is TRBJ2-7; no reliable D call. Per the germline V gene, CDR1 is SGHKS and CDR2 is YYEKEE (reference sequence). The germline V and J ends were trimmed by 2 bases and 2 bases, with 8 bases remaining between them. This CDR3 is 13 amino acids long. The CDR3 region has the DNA TGTGCCAGCAGCTTCGGAGAACCCTACGAGCAGTACTTC. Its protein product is CASSFGEPYEQYF.

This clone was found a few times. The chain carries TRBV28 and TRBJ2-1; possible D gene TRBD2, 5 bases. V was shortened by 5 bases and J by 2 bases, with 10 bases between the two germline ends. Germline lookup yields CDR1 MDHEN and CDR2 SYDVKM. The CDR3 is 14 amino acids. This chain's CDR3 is CASSIIGAYNEQFF. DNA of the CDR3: TGTGCCAGCAGTATCATCGGGGCCTACAATGAGCAGTTCTTC.

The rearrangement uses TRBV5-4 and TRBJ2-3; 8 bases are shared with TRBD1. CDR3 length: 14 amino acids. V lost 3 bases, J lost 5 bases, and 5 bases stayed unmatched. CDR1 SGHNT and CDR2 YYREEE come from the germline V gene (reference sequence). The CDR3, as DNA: TGTGCCAGCAGCTCGGGACAGGAGGGAGATACGCAGTATTTT. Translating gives CASSSGQEGDTQYF.

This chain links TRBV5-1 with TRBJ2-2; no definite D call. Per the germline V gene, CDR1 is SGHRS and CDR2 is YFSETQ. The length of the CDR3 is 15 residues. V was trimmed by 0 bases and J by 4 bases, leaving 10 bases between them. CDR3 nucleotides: TGCGCCAGCAGCTTGGTCTCGCGGAGCACCGGGGAGCTGTTTTTT. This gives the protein CASSLVSRSTGELFF.

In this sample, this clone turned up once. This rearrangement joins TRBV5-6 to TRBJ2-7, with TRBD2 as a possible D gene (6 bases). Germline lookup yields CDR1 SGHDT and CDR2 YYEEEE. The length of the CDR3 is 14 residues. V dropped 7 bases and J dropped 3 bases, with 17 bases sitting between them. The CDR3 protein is CASRPRGGLYEQYF. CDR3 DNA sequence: TGTGCCAGCCGCCCGAGGGGAGGCCTCTACGAGCAGTACTTC.

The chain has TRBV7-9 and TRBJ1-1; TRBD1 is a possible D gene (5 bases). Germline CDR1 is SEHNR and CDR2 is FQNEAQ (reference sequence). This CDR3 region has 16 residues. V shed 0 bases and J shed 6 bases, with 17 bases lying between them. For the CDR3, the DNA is TGTGCCAGCAGCTTAGCGGGGGGTAGGGCGGGCGCTGAAGCTTTCTTT. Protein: CASSLAGGRAGAEAFF.

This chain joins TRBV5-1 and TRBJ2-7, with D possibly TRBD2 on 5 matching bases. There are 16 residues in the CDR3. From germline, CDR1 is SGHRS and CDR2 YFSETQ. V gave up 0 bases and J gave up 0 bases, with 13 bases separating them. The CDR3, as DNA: TGCGCCAGCAGCTTGGCCCCGGGGATTGACTCCTACGAGCAGTACTTC. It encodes CASSLAPGIDSYEQYF.

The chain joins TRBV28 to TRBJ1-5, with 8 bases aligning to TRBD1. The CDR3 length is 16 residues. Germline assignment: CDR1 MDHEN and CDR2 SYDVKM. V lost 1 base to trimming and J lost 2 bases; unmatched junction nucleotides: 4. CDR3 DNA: TGTGCCAGCAGTTTATTCCCGACAGGGGGCAATCAGCCCCAGCATTTT. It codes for CASSLFPTGGNQPQHF.

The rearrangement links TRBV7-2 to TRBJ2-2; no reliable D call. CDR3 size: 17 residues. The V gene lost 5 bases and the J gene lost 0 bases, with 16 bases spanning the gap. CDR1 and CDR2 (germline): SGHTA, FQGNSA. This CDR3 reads CASSEPSRPANTGELFF. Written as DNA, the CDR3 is TGTGCCAGCAGCGAACCCTCGCGGCCCGCGAACACCGGGGAGCTGTTTTTT.

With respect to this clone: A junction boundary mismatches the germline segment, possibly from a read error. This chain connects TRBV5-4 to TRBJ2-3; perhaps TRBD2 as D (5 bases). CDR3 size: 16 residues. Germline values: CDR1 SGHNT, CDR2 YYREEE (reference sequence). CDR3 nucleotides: TGTGCCAGCAGCTTCACAAATAGCGCTGGCACATATACGCAGTATTTT. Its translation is CASSFTNSAGTYTQYF. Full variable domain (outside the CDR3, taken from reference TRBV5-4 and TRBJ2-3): ETGVTQSPTHLIKTRGQQVTLRCSSQSGHNTVSWYQQALGQGPQFIFQYYREEENGRGNFPPRFSGLQFPNYSSELNVNALELDDSALYLCASSFTNSAGTYTQYFGPGTRLTVL.

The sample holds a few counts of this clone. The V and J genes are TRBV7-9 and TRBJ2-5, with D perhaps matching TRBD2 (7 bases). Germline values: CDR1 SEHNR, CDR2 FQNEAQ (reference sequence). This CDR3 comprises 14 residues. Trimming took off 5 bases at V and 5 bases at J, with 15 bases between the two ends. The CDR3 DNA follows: TGTGCCAGCAGCCCAAGGGGGGGACGGGAGACCCAGTACTTC. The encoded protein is CASSPRGGRETQYF.

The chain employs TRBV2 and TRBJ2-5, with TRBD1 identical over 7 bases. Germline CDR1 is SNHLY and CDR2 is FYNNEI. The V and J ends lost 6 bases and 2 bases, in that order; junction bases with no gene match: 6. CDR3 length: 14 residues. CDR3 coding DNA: TGTGCCAGCAGAGAGGGGGCGGGTCAAGAGACCCAGTACTTC. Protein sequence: CASREGAGQETQYF.

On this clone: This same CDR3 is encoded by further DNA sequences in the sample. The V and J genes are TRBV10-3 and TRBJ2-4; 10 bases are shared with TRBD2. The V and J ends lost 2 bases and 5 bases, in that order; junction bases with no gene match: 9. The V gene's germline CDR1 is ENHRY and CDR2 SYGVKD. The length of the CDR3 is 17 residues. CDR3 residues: CAISETPQRGGQNIQYF. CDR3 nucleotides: TGTGCCATCAGTGAGACCCCCCAGCGGGGGGGCCAAAACATTCAGTACTTC.

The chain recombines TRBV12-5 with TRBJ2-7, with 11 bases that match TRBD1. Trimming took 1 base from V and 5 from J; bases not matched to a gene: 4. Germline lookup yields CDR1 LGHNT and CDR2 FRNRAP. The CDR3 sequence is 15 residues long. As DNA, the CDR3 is TGTGCTAGTGGTTTGGCGGGACAGGGGGTCCACGAGCAGTACTTC. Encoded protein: CASGLAGQGVHEQYF.

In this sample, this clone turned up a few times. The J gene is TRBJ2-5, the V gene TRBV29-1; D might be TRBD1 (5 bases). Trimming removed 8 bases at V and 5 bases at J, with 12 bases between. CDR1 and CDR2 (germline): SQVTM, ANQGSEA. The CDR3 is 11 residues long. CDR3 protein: CSFRVGETQYF. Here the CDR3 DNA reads TGCAGCTTCAGGGTTGGGGAGACCCAGTACTTC. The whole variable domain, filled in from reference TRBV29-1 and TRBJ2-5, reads SAVISQKPSRDICQRGTSLTIQCQVDSQVTMMFWYRQQPGQSLTLIATANQGSEATYESGFVIDKFPISRPNLTFSTLTVSNMSPEDSSIYLCSFRVGETQYFGPGTRLLVL.

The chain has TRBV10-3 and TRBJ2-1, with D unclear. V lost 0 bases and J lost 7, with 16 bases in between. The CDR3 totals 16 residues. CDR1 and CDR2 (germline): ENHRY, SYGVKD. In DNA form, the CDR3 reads TGTGCCATCAGTGAGTCGAGTAGAGGCCTCGGGAATGAGCAGTTCTTC. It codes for CAISESSRGLGNEQFF.

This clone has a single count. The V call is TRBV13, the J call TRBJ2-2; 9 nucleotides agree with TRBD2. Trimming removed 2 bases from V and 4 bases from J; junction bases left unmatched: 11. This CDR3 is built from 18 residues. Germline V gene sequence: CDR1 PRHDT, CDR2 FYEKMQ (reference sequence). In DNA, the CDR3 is TGTGCCAGCAGCTTAATGGGCGGGAGGGCCGGGACCACCGGGGAGCTGTTTTTT. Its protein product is CASSLMGGRAGTTGELFF.

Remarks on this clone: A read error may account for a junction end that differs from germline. In DNA, the CDR3 is TGTGTCTGGGAACAGGGGACTGACAATGAGCAGTTCTTC. It specifies CVWEQGTDNEQFF. V usage is TRBV30 and J usage is TRBJ2-1; possible D gene TRBD1, 7 bases. This CDR3 has 13 amino acids. Germline V gene sequence: CDR1 GTSNPN, CDR2 SVGIG (reference sequence).

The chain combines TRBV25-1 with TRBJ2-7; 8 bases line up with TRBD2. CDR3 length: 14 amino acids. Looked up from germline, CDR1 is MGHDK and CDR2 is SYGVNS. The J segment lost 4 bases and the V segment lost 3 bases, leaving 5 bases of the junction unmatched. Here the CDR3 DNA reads TGTGCCAGCAGTGATCCGGGAGGGCCATACGAGCAGTACTTC. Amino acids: CASSDPGGPYEQYF.